Listed below are T cell receptor beta chains from one sample, sequenced in a study of blood T cell repertoires in COVID-19. Sequenced by immunoSEQ multiplex PCR; TCRdb stores in-frame clones only, minus some. The sample contains roughly 220,000 clones, 70% to 90% of which appear only once. Sequenced input: PBMCs or T cells enriched from blood (not recorded which). The receptors derive from a woman aged 50 to 60 with acute COVID-19. Both conserved end residues are part of each CDR3. A D gene is named only where the DNA matches it firmly. Expanded clones get a size class; other rows say once, few or many, or leave the size out.

-,TRBV27,TRBJ2-1,-,TGTGCCAGCAGTTTAGGGCAGGGTAGAATCTCCTACAATGAGCAGTTCTTC,CASSLGQGRISYNEQFF
once,TRBV9,TRBJ2-1,TRBD2,TGTGCCAGCAGCGTAGGCGGGAGTGGGGTGAATGAGCAGTTCTTC,CASSVGGSGVNEQFF
-,TRBV19,TRBJ1-2,-,TGTGCCAGTAGTATCGGTCTAGGCGCGAGCTATGGCTACACCTTC,CASSIGLGASYGYTF
-,TRBV7-2,TRBJ1-5,-,TGTGCCAGCAGCTTCCAGGGCAATCAGCCCCAGCATTTT,CASSFQGNQPQHF
few,TRBV7-9,TRBJ2-7,TRBD2,TGTGCCAGCACGGGACTAACATACGAGCAGTACTTC,CASTGLTYEQYF
-,TRBV7-3,TRBJ2-7,TRBD1,TGTGCCAGCAGCTTAACCGGGACAGGGGTTTCCTACGAGCAGTACTTC,CASSLTGTGVSYEQYF
-,TRBV4-3,TRBJ2-7,TRBD1,TGCGCCAGCAGCCAGGATAACAGGGGCTCCTACGAGCAGTACTTC,CASSQDNRGSYEQYF
-,TRBV3-1/TRBV3-2,TRBJ2-3,TRBD2,TGTGCCAGCAGCCACCATCATAGCGGGAGTTCCACAGATACGCAGTATTTT,CASSHHHSGSSTDTQYF
-,TRBV6-5,TRBJ2-7,TRBD2,TGTGCCAGCAGTTACTCGACATGGGAGGGATACGAGCAGTACTTC,CASSYSTWEGYEQYF
few,TRBV28,TRBJ1-4,-,TGTGCCAGCAGCTCAGTTGGGGCCTCAACTAATGAAAAACTGTTTTTT,CASSSVGASTNEKLFF
-,TRBV27,TRBJ1-2,-,TGTGCCAGCAGTTCCCCTTTGGAAGGGGCTGGCTACACCTTC,CASSSPLEGAGYTF
-,TRBV2,TRBJ1-6,TRBD1,TGTGCCAGCAGTGACCCCCAGGGGGCTCGTAATTCACCCCTCCACTTT,CASSDPQGARNSPLHF
few,TRBV7-6,TRBJ1-6,-,TGTGCCAGCAGTACTACAGGGAATTCACCCCTCCACTTT,CASSTTGNSPLHF
-,TRBV2,TRBJ2-5,TRBD1,TGTGCCAGCAGTGAAACGGGACAGGGAAGGGAGACCCAGTACTTC,CASSETGQGRETQYF
-,TRBV7-9,TRBJ2-7,TRBD1,TGTGCCAGCAGCTTAACGGACAGGGGATACGCCCGCGAGCAGTACTTC,CASSLTDRGYAREQYF
-,TRBV7-2,TRBJ1-5,-,TGTGCCAGCAGCCGCGGGGCGGGGGGGAATCTGGGTCAGCCCCAGCATTTT,CASSRGAGGNLGQPQHF
-,TRBV30,TRBJ2-7,-,TGTGCCTGGAGTGTTTCCCTATTCTACGAGCAGTACTTC,CAWSVSLFYEQYF
-,TRBV5-6,TRBJ2-7,-,TGTGCCAGCAGCTGGGGGGACCATGACTACGAGCAGTACTTC,CASSWGDHDYEQYF
-,TRBV27,TRBJ1-3,-,TGTGCCAGCAGTGCCAGGGGTCCCTCTGGAAACACCATATATTTT,CASSARGPSGNTIYF
-,TRBV7-8,TRBJ2-7,-,TGTGCCAGCAGCCGACCGAGCTCCTACGAGCAGTACTTC,CASSRPSSYEQYF